Shown below are 27 T cell receptor beta chains from a single sample sequenced in a study of post-analysis software for immune sequencing data. No antigens are known for them. Prepared TCR beta cDNA libraries contained unique molecular identifiers. From the PCR reads, TCRdb called clonotypes with MiXCR, one entry per CDR3 protein. The profile covers about 430,000 distinct CDR3 sequences, with 35% to 45% appearing a single time and around 8% taken by the ten largest. General study points: Four or five TRBV segments were more frequent in patients than controls; TRBV5-6, TRBV5-1 and TRBV20-1 belonged to this group.

Sequencing was done on a sample of blood. The receptors come from a girl between 2 and 10 years old with multiple sclerosis.

This clonotype turned up a few times. The chain has TRBV20-1 and TRBJ2-3; tentatively, D is TRBD2 (6 bases). V was shortened by 3 bases and J by 2 bases, with 9 bases between the two germline ends. The CDR3 is 13 amino acids. Germline assignment: CDR1 DFQATT and CDR2 SNEGSKA (reference sequence). CDR3 loop: CSARGGFTDTQYF. In DNA form, the CDR3 reads TGCAGTGCTAGGGGGGGTTTCACAGATACGCAGTATTTT.

The V call is TRBV12-3 or TRBV12-4, the J call TRBJ1-4; TRBD1 agrees at 7 bases. The CDR3 loop spans 14 amino acids. V dropped 6 bases and J dropped 4; count of bases not matched to a gene: 5. CDR3 loop: CASRFTGDNEKLFF. In nucleotides, the CDR3 is TGTGCCAGCAGGTTCACAGGGGATAATGAAAAACTGTTTTTT.

This sequence joins TRBV6-5 and TRBJ2-7; D is possibly TRBD1 or TRBD2 (5 bases each). CDR3 length: 15 residues. V gave up 1 base and J gave up 0 bases, with 10 bases separating them. Germline V gene data show CDR1 as MNHEY and CDR2 as SVGAGI. The CDR3 bases are TGTGCCAGCAGTTACTACGGGACCCCCTCCTACGAGCAGTACTTC. It is translated as CASSYYGTPSYEQYF.

This sequence joins TRBV4-1 and TRBJ1-5, with 7 bases identical to TRBD1. CDR3 length: 16 residues. CDR1 MGHRA and CDR2 YSYEKL come from the germline V gene. Trimming took 0 bases from V and 1 from J; bases not matched to a gene: 3. The chain's CDR3 is CASSQERGLSNQPQHF. The CDR3, as DNA: TGCGCCAGCAGCCAAGAAAGGGGGCTCAGCAATCAGCCCCAGCATTTT.

The chain is built from TRBV3-1 and TRBJ2-1; a weak D match, TRBD1 (5 bases). The CDR3 length is 16 residues. Trimming shortened V by 0 bases and J by 6 bases, and 15 bases separated the two germline ends. Per the germline V gene, CDR1 is LGHDT and CDR2 is YNNKEL (reference sequence). The CDR3 DNA is TGTGCCAGCAGCCAAGACCCGTTTGGGGCGCGCAATGAGCAGTTCTTC. It translates to CASSQDPFGARNEQFF.

J is TRBJ2-3 and V is TRBV7-2; 8 bases agree with TRBD2. The CDR3 runs 18 residues. V was clipped by 1 base and J by 1 base; unmatched bases: 10. Germline assignment: CDR1 SGHTA and CDR2 FQGNSA. DNA for the CDR3: TGTGCCAGCAGCTTAGTAGCGGGGTTGATACGTGGCACAGATACGCAGTATTTT. The encoded protein is CASSLVAGLIRGTDTQYF.

The CDR3 loop is CASSLSSLSDSPLHF. The CDR3 DNA sequence: TGTGCCAGCAGTTTATCATCCCTATCGGATTCACCCCTCCACTTT. This chain uses TRBV28 with TRBJ1-6; D not resolved. V was clipped by 1 base and J by 8 bases, with 12 bases between them. CDR3 length equals 15 residues. Germline V gene data show CDR1 as MDHEN and CDR2 as SYDVKM.

The rearrangement links TRBV9 to TRBJ2-5, with 11 bases identical to TRBD1. J lost 5 bases, V lost 3 bases, and 6 bases had no gene match. Germline V gene sequence: CDR1 SGDLS, CDR2 YYNGEE. CDR3 length: 15 amino acids. CDR3 DNA sequence: TGTGCCAGCAGCGACGGACAGGGGGCTTGGGAGACCCAGTACTTC. It codes for CASSDGQGAWETQYF.

V and J are TRBV13 and TRBJ1-1; 9 bases align to TRBD1. In germline, CDR1 is PRHDT, CDR2 FYEKMQ (reference sequence). This CDR3 region has 16 residues. V was clipped by 4 bases and J by 1 base; unmatched bases: 7. CDR3: CASSSGTGWENTEAFF. The CDR3 nucleotides are TGTGCCAGCAGCTCCGGGACAGGGTGGGAGAACACTGAAGCTTTCTTT.

The chain recombines TRBV2 with TRBJ1-5; a weak D match, TRBD1 (6 bases). This CDR3 contains 12 residues. Germline CDR1 is SNHLY and CDR2 is FYNNEI. Written as DNA, the CDR3 is TGTGGTCGGGGGCGGGGGGATCAGCCCCAGCATTTT. Protein: CGRGRGDQPQHF.

The rearrangement uses TRBV30 and TRBJ1-5; 9 bases align to TRBD1. The trim removed 1 base at V and 2 bases at J, leaving 3 bases unmatched. CDR1 and CDR2 (germline): GTSNPN, SVGIG (reference sequence). The CDR3 runs to 15 residues. The CDR3 sequence: CAWSGQGGGNQPQHF. In DNA, the CDR3 is TGTGCCTGGAGTGGACAGGGGGGAGGCAATCAGCCCCAGCATTTT.

The J gene is TRBJ2-5, the V gene TRBV10-3; no clear D. Deletions cut 6 bases from V and 5 bases from J, with 13 bases between. CDR1 and CDR2 (germline): ENHRY, SYGVKD. The CDR3 totals 13 residues. The CDR3 nucleotides are TGTGCCATCAGCCACTCATTTGACGAGACCCAGTACTTC. This sequence encodes CAISHSFDETQYF.

With respect to this clonotype: Given the absence of the conserved phenylalanine or tryptophan at the CDR3 end, a read error is likely. The chain uses TRBV6-5 and TRBJ2-3; TRBD2 matches 7 bases. Unmatched junction bases numbered 10, after V lost 4 bases and J lost 3 bases. Germline V gene sequence: CDR1 MNHEY, CDR2 SVGAGI. This CDR3 spans 16 amino acids. The CDR3: CASSSLASWGTDTQYL. The CDR3, as DNA: TGTGCCAGCAGTTCACTAGCGAGTTGGGGTACAGATACGCAGTATTTG.

The rearrangement uses TRBV6-6 and TRBJ2-7; D tentatively fits TRBD1 or TRBD2 (6 bases each). The V gene lost 6 bases and the J gene lost 2 bases, with 17 bases spanning the gap. Germline V lookup: CDR1 MNHNY, CDR2 SVGAGI (reference sequence). This CDR3 comprises 15 residues. The CDR3 DNA sequence: TGTGCCAGCAGAGAAGGGGGGTTCCATCCCTACGAGCAGTACTTC. This encodes CASREGGFHPYEQYF.

This clonotype was counted a few times. This chain uses TRBV15 with TRBJ2-1; 11 bases map to TRBD2. V lost 5 bases, J lost 8 bases, and 11 bases stayed unmatched. The CDR3 runs to 16 residues. CDR1 LNHNV and CDR2 YYDKDF come from the germline V gene (reference sequence). The CDR3, as DNA: TGTGCCACCAGCCGAAAACTAGCGGGAGCCGGACATGAGCAGTTCTTC. This translates into CATSRKLAGAGHEQFF.

This clonotype turned up a few times. The rearrangement links TRBV7-2 to TRBJ2-7; 8 bases agree with TRBD1. Trimming at V came to 3 bases and at J to 5 bases, leaving 15 bases not matched to a gene. Germline CDR1 SGHTA, CDR2 FQGNSA. The CDR3 runs 17 residues. Written as DNA, the CDR3 is TGTGCCAGCAGCTTGGGAATGGACAGGGTGAGCTATGACGAGCAGTACTTC. Amino acid sequence: CASSLGMDRVSYDEQYF.

V gene TRBV9 combines with J gene TRBJ2-3, with a weak D call TRBD1 (6 bases). The CDR3 length is 16 residues. The V gene lost 4 bases and the J gene lost 0 bases, with 15 bases spanning the gap. Germline V gene data show CDR1 as SGDLS and CDR2 as YYNGEE. DNA of the CDR3: TGTGCCAGCAGCTCCCAACAGGGCCCTAGCACAGATACGCAGTATTTT. Its translation: CASSSQQGPSTDTQYF.

This clonotype was counted a few times. This rearrangement joins TRBV28 to TRBJ2-1, with D unclear. The CDR3 runs 16 residues. With 0 bases removed from V and 5 bases from J, the gap between germline ends came to 14 bases. Looked up from germline, CDR1 is MDHEN and CDR2 is SYDVKM. The CDR3 loop is CASSLWEGKGHNEQFF. In nucleotides, the CDR3 is TGTGCCAGCAGTTTATGGGAAGGGAAGGGCCACAATGAGCAGTTCTTC.

In its sample, this clonotype was seen a few times. V gene TRBV4-3 combines with J gene TRBJ2-1; TRBD2 matches 11 bases. With 4 bases clipped from V and 4 bases from J, the junction kept 6 bases outside the gene matches. CDR3 length: 16 amino acids. Looked up from germline, CDR1 is LGHNA and CDR2 is YSLEER. The CDR3 sequence is CASSLFSGRGYNEQFF. In DNA form, the CDR3 reads TGCGCCAGCAGCCTCTTTAGCGGGAGGGGGTACAATGAGCAGTTCTTC.

CDR3 bases: TGTGCCAGCAGTTTTACCTGGACAGGGGGCAGAATGACAGATACGCAGTATTTT. This gives the protein CASSFTWTGGRMTDTQYF. V gene TRBV12-3 or TRBV12-4 combines with J gene TRBJ2-3; TRBD1 matches at 11 bases. The CDR3 runs to 18 residues. The J segment lost 3 bases and the V segment lost 3 bases, leaving 11 bases of the junction unmatched.

The chain has TRBV24-1 and TRBJ2-5; tentatively, D is TRBD1 or TRBD2 (6 bases each). V dropped 3 bases and J dropped 2 bases, with 15 bases sitting between them. The CDR3 is 16 amino acids. Germline V gene sequence: CDR1 KGHDR, CDR2 SFDVKD. Here the CDR3 reads CATSDIQGRSQETQYF. The CDR3 DNA follows: TGTGCCACCAGTGATATCCAGGGGAGGTCGCAAGAGACCCAGTACTTC.

This clonotype was detected only a few times. The rearrangement links TRBV10-2 to TRBJ1-2; D unresolved. The CDR3 runs 13 residues. Per the germline V gene, CDR1 is WSHSY and CDR2 is SAAADI. The germline V and J ends were trimmed by 4 bases and 2 bases, with 8 bases remaining between them. CDR3 region: CASSAGLNYGYTF. The CDR3 DNA reads TGCGCCAGCAGTGCGGGATTAAACTATGGCTACACCTTC.

About this clonotype: Germline is not matched at one junction end, which may reflect a read error. The chain combines TRBV15 with TRBJ2-1; D assignment may be TRBD1 or TRBD2 (5 bases each). This CDR3 is 15 amino acids long. Per germline, CDR1 LNHNV and CDR2 YYDKDF (reference sequence). The chain's CDR3 is CAASERVGPNNEQFF. The DNA for the CDR3 is TGTGCCGCCAGCGAGAGGGTGGGGCCAAACAATGAGCAGTTCTTC.

Only a few counts were recorded for this clonotype. J is TRBJ1-6 and V is TRBV5-1, with D hard to call. The CDR3 consists of 13 residues. Trimming cost V 2 bases and J 8 bases, with 8 bases left between them. In germline, CDR1 is SGHRS, CDR2 YFSETQ. This CDR3 is CASSFRVDSPLHF. The CDR3 nucleotides read TGCGCCAGCAGCTTCCGGGTTGATTCACCCCTCCACTTT.

This chain links TRBV12-3 or TRBV12-4 with TRBJ2-3; D possibly corresponds to TRBD1 (6 bases). The V and J ends lost 2 bases and 5 bases respectively, with 14 bases between them. The CDR3 sequence is 15 residues long. The CDR3 nucleotides are TGTGCCAGCAGTTTATTTTGGGGGCTGGAAGATACGCAGTATTTT. Amino acid sequence: CASSLFWGLEDTQYF.

This clonotype occurred many times. V gene TRBV27 combines with J gene TRBJ1-2; TRBD1 agrees at 9 bases. The length of the CDR3 is 15 residues. Germline V gene data show CDR1 as MNHEY and CDR2 as SMNVEV (reference sequence). Trimming at V came to 5 bases and at J to 4 bases, leaving 8 bases not matched to a gene. The CDR3 reads CASSPGTGKGYGYTF. The CDR3 bases are TGTGCCAGCAGTCCCGGGACAGGGAAGGGCTATGGCTACACCTTC.

Points on this clonotype: Its ends do not fully match the called genes, so a read error is possible. This chain joins TRBV20-1 and TRBJ1-2, with 8 bases matching TRBD1. Germline loops: CDR1 DFQATT, CDR2 SNEGSKA (reference sequence). The CDR3 loop spans 12 amino acids. CDR3 nucleotides: TGCGGTGCTCGCGACAGGGGTAATGGCTACACCTTC. It codes for CGARDRGNGYTF.